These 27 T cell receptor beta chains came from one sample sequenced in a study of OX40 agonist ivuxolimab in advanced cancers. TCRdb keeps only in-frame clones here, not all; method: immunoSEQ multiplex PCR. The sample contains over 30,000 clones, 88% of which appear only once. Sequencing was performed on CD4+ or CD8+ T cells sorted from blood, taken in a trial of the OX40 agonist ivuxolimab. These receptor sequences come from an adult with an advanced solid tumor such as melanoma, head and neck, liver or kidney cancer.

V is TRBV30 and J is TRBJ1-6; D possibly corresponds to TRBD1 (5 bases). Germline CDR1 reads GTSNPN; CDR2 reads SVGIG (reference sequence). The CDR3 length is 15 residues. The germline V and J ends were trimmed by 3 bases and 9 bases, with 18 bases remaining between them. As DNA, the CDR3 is TGTGCCTGGAGGCTAAACGGACCCGGGGGTTCACCCCTCCACTTT. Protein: CAWRLNGPGGSPLHF.

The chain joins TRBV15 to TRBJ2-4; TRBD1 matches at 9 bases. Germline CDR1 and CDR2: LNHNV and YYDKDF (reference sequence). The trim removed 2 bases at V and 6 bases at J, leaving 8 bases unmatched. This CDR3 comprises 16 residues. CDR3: CATSRSTGGGGNIQYF. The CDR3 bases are TGTGCCACCAGCAGAAGTACAGGGGGCGGCGGAAACATTCAGTACTTC.

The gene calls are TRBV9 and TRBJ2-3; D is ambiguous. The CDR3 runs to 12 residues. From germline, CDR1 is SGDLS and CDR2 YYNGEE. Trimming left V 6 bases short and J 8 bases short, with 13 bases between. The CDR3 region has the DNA TGTGCCAGCAAACCGACCCGTGGTACGCAGTATTTT. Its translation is CASKPTRGTQYF.

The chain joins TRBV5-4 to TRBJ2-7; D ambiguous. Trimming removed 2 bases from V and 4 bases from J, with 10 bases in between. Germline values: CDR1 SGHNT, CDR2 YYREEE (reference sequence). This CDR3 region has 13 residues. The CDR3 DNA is TGTGCCAGCAGCTTCGGCAGGCGGTACGAGCAGTACTTC. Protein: CASSFGRRYEQYF.

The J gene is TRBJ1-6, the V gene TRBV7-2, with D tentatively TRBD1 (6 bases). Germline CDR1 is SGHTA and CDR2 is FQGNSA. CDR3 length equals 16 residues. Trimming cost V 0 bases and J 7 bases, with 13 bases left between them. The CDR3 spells CASSLAWRQENSPLHF. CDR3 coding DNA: TGTGCCAGCAGCTTAGCGTGGCGACAGGAAAATTCACCCCTCCACTTT.

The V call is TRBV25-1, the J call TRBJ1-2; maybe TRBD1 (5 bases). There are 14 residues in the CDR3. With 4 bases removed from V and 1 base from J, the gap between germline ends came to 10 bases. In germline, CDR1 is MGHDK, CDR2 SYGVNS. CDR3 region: CASSGPRVNYGYTF. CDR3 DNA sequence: TGTGCCAGCAGTGGACCCAGGGTTAACTATGGCTACACCTTC.

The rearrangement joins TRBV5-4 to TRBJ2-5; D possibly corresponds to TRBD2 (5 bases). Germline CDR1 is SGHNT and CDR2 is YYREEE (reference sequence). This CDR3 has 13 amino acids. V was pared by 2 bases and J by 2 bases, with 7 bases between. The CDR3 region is CASSLAVQETQYF. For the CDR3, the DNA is TGTGCCAGCAGCTTAGCGGTACAAGAGACCCAGTACTTC.

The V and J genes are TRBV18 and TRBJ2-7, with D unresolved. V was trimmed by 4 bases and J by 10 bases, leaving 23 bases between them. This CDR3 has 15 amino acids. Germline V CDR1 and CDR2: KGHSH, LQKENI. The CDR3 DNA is TGTGCCAGCTCACGTCAGGATTCCCCTACCCGGAAACAGTACTTC. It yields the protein CASSRQDSPTRKQYF.

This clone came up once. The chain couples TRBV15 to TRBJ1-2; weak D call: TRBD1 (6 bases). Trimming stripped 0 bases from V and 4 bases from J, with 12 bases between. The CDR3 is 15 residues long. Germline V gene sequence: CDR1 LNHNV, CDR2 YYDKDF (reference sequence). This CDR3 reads CATSRDRTASYGYTF. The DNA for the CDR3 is TGTGCCACCAGCAGAGATCGGACAGCCTCCTATGGCTACACCTTC.

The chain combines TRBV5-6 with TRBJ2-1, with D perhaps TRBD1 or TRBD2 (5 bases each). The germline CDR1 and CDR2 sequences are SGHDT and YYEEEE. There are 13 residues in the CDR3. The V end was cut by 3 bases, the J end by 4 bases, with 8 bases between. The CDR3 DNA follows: TGTGCCAGCAGCTGGGGACCGTACAATGAGCAGTTCTTC. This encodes CASSWGPYNEQFF.

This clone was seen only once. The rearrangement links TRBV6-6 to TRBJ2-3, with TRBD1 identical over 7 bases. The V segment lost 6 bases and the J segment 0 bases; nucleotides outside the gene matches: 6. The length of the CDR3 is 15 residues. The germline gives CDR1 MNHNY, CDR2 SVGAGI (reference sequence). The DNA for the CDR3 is TGTGCCAGCAGACAGGACAGGACTAGCACAGATACGCAGTATTTT. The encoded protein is CASRQDRTSTDTQYF.

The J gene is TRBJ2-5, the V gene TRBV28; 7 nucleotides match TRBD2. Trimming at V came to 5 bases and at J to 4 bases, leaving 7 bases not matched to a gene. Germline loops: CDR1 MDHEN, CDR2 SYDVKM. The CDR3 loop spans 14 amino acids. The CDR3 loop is CASSKWGGVETQYF. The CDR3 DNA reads TGTGCCAGCAGTAAATGGGGGGGGGTAGAGACCCAGTACTTC.

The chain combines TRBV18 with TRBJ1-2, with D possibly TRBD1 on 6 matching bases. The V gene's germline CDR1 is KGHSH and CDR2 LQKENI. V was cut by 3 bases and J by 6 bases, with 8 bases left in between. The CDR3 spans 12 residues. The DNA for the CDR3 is TGTGCCAGCTCACCGAACAGGGATGGCTACACCTTC. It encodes CASSPNRDGYTF.

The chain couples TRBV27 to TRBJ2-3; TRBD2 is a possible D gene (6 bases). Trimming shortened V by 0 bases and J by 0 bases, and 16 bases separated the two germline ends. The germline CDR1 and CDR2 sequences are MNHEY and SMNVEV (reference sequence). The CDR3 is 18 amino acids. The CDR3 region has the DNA TGTGCCAGCAGTTTATCCGGGGGTGGTTGGTCTAGCACAGATACGCAGTATTTT. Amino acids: CASSLSGGGWSSTDTQYF.

CDR3 nucleotide sequence: TGTGCCAGCAGCTTAGCTATCAACCGGGACGGAGGCACCGGGGAGCTGTTTTTT. Residues: CASSLAINRDGGTGELFF. The chain employs TRBV7-9 and TRBJ2-2; D is tentatively TRBD1 or TRBD2 (5 bases each). The CDR3 length is 18 residues. Germline CDR1 is SEHNR and CDR2 is FQNEAQ (reference sequence). Trimming shortened V by 0 bases and J by 4 bases, and 18 bases separated the two germline ends. Filled out from reference TRBV7-9 and TRBJ2-2, the complete variable domain reads DTGVSQNPRHKITKRGQNVTFRCDPISEHNRLYWYRQTLGQGPEFLTYFQNEAQLEKSRLLSDRFSAERPKGSFSTLEIQRTEQGDSAMYLCASSLAINRDGGTGELFFGEGSRLTVL.

The CDR3: CASSLVRGTQYF. In DNA, the CDR3 is TGTGCCAGCAGCTTGGTTAGGGGTACGCAGTATTTT. This chain uses TRBV5-6 with TRBJ2-3; a possible D gene is TRBD1 (5 bases). Trimming left V 0 bases short and J 8 bases short, with 7 bases between. Germline CDR1 and CDR2: SGHDT and YYEEEE. This CDR3 spans 12 amino acids.

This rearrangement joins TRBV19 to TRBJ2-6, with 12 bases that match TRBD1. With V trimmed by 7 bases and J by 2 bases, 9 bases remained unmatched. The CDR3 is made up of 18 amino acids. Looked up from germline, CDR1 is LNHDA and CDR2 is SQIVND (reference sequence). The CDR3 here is CASNSPGQGAPGANVLTF. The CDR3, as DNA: TGTGCCAGTAACTCCCCGGGACAGGGGGCGCCTGGGGCCAACGTCCTGACTTTC.

Written as DNA, the CDR3 is TGTGCCAGCAGCTTACTGGGGTTCCTATTAGACACTGAAGCTTTCTTT. Protein product: CASSLLGFLLDTEAFF. This chain links TRBV7-2 with TRBJ1-1; D is undetermined. The CDR3 has 16 residues. Germline CDR1 is SGHTA and CDR2 is FQGNSA. V lost 2 bases and J lost 3, with 16 bases in between. Full variable domain (outside the CDR3, taken from reference TRBV7-2 and TRBJ1-1): GAGVSQSPSNKVTEKGKDVELRCDPISGHTALYWYRQSLGQGLEFLIYFQGNSAPDKSGLPSDRFSAERTGGSVSTLTIQRTQQEDSAVYLCASSLLGFLLDTEAFFGQGTRLTVV.

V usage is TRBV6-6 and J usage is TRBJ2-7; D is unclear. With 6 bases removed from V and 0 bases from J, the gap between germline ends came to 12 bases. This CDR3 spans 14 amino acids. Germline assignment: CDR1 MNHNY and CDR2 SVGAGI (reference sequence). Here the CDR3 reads CASSGTSSSYEQYF. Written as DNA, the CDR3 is TGTGCCAGCAGCGGCACGAGTAGCTCCTACGAGCAGTACTTC.

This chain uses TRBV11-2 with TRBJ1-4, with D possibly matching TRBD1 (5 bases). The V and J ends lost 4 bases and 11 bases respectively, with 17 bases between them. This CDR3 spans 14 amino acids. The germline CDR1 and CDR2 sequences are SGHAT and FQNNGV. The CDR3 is CASSSSGTTSKLFF. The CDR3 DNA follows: TGTGCCAGCAGCTCATCCGGGACCACTAGCAAACTGTTTTTT.

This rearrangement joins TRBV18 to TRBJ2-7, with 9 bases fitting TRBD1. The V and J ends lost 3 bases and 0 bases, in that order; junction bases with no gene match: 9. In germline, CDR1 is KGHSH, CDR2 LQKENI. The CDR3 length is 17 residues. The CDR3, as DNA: TGTGCCAGCTCACCTATCACCCCGGGACAGGGCTCCTACGAGCAGTACTTC. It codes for CASSPITPGQGSYEQYF.

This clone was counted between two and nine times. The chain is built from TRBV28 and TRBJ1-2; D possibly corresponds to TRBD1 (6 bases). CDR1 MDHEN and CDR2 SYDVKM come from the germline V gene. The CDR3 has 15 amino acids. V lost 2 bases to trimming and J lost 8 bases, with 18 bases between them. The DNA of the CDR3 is TGTGCCAGCAGTTTAAAATCAAGGGGGAACTGGGGCTACACCTTC. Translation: CASSLKSRGNWGYTF.

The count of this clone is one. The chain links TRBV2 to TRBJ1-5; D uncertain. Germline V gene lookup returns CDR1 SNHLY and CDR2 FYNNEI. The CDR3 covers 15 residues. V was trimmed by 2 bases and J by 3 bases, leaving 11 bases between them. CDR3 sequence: CASSELLRLNQPQHF. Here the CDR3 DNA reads TGTGCCAGCAGTGAACTCCTCCGACTCAATCAGCCCCAGCATTTT.

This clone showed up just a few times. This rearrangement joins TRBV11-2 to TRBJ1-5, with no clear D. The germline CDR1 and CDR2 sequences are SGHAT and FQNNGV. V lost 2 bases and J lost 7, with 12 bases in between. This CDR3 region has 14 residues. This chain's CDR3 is CASSLSPGGQPQHF. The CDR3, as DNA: TGTGCCAGCAGCTTAAGTCCAGGAGGGCAGCCCCAGCATTTT.

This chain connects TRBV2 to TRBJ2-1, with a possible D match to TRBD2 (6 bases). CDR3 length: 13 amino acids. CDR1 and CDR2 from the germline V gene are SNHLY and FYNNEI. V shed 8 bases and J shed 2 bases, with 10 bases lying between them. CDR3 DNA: TGTGCCAGCGGGGGGACGGCCTACAATGAGCAGTTCTTC. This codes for CASGGTAYNEQFF.

CDR3: CASSPGLGNTEAFF. The CDR3 DNA reads TGTGCCAGCAGCCCGGGACTGGGGAACACTGAAGCTTTCTTT. The chain links TRBV7-6 to TRBJ1-1; possibly TRBD1 for D (5 bases). The CDR3 consists of 14 residues. Trimming took 5 bases from V and 1 from J, leaving 11 bases between them. The germline CDR1 and CDR2 sequences are SGHVS and FNYEAQ.

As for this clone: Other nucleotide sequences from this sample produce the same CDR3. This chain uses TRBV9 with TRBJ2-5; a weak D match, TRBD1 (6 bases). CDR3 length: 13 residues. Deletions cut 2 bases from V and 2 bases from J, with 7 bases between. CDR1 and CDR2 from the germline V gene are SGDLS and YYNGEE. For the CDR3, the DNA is TGTGCCAGCAGCGTTGACAGGCAAGAGACCCAGTACTTC. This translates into CASSVDRQETQYF.